Presented here are 14 T cell receptor beta chains from one specimen sequenced in a study of blood T cell repertoires in COVID-19. The repertoire was sequenced with immunoSEQ multiplex PCR; TCRdb's copy has only in-frame clones and lacks some. The sample carries fewer than 350,000 clones, about 86% recorded once. Sequencing was carried out using PBMCs or T cells enriched from blood (not recorded which). The receptors come from a woman between 40 and 55 years old with acute COVID-19.

Remarks on this clone: In the same sample, other DNA sequences code for this CDR3. The chain links TRBV4-3 to TRBJ2-7; D ambiguous. Germline V gene sequence: CDR1 LGHNA, CDR2 YSLEER. The V and J ends lost 0 bases and 4 bases respectively, with 7 bases between them. The CDR3 sequence is 13 residues long. This CDR3 is CASSQDRSYEQYF. CDR3 nucleotide sequence: TGCGCCAGCAGCCAAGATCGTTCTTACGAGCAGTACTTC.

The V gene is TRBV6-6, the J gene TRBJ2-7, with D possibly being TRBD1 (6 bases). V shed 4 bases and J shed 1 base, with 17 bases lying between them. CDR3 length: 16 amino acids. Per the germline V gene, CDR1 is MNHNY and CDR2 is SVGAGI (reference sequence). The CDR3 DNA reads TGTGCCAGCAGTTCCCCCGGACAGCTTAGTTCCTACGAGCAGTACTTC. Translating it yields CASSSPGQLSSYEQYF.

This clone turned up a few times. The genes are TRBV7-2 and TRBJ2-5; 8 bases agree with TRBD2. With 4 bases clipped from V and 4 bases from J, the junction kept 11 bases outside the gene matches. The germline gives CDR1 SGHTA, CDR2 FQGNSA. This CDR3 comprises 16 residues. The CDR3 is CASSSGGGLVSETQYF. CDR3 nucleotide sequence: TGTGCCAGCAGCTCTGGGGGGGGACTAGTTTCAGAGACCCAGTACTTC.

The V call is TRBV18, the J call TRBJ2-5; D perhaps matches TRBD1 (6 bases). V was clipped by 6 bases and J by 4 bases, with 24 bases between them. There are 17 residues in the CDR3. Germline loops: CDR1 KGHSH, CDR2 LQKENI. CDR3 sequence: CASSPIKAGGGIETQYF. CDR3 coding DNA: TGTGCCAGCTCTCCTATCAAAGCTGGGGGCGGAATAGAGACCCAGTACTTC.

V gene TRBV3-1 (or the pseudogene TRBV3-2) combines with J gene TRBJ2-5; 7 bases are a match to TRBD2. The V and J ends lost 4 bases and 0 bases, in that order; junction bases with no gene match: 8. Germline V gene sequence: CDR1 LGHDT, CDR2 YNNKEL (reference sequence). The CDR3 has 16 amino acids. The CDR3 nucleotides read TGTGCCAGCAGCCGACATATAGCGGGTAACCAAGAGACCCAGTACTTC. It encodes CASSRHIAGNQETQYF.

This clone was counted a few times. V gene TRBV5-1 combines with J gene TRBJ1-3; D remains ambiguous. Germline V gives CDR1 SGHRS, CDR2 YFSETQ. The CDR3 runs to 16 residues. V gave up 4 bases and J gave up 0 bases, with 14 bases separating them. CDR3 nucleotides: TGCGCCAGCAGCGACGGGGTCTTCCTCTCTGGAAACACCATATATTTT. Encoded protein: CASSDGVFLSGNTIYF.

This chain joins TRBV12-5 and TRBJ1-1, with unresolved D. The germline gives CDR1 LGHNT, CDR2 FRNRAP. Trimming took off 3 bases at V and 5 bases at J, with 16 bases between the two ends. This CDR3 has 15 amino acids. CDR3 loop: CASGLSVTTGTEAFF. As DNA, the CDR3 is TGTGCTAGTGGTTTATCGGTGACCACGGGGACTGAAGCTTTCTTT.

This chain connects TRBV6-5 to TRBJ2-2, with 7 bases aligning to TRBD1. The CDR3 extends over 14 amino acids. Germline loops: CDR1 MNHEY, CDR2 SVGAGI. V gave up 6 bases and J gave up 5 bases; unmatched junction bases: 6. CDR3 sequence (DNA): TGTGCCAGCAGGCAAAACAGGGGAACCGGGGAGCTGTTTTTT. Translated, it gives CASRQNRGTGELFF.

The chain combines TRBV6-5 with TRBJ1-6; unclear D gene. Trimming left V 6 bases short and J 7 bases short, with 13 bases between. The CDR3 sequence is 14 residues long. Germline values: CDR1 MNHEY, CDR2 SVGAGI. CDR3 nucleotides: TGTGCCAGCAGACCTCGGAGAGGGAATTCACCCCTCCACTTT. Translation gives CASRPRRGNSPLHF.

In its sample, this clone was seen once. This chain uses TRBV9 with TRBJ2-3; TRBD1 agrees at 7 bases. V was clipped by 4 bases and J by 3 bases; unmatched bases: 11. Germline CDR1 and CDR2: SGDLS and YYNGEE. The CDR3 runs 16 residues. The CDR3 sequence: CASSSRQGTGTDTQYF. DNA of the CDR3: TGTGCCAGCAGCTCCCGACAGGGTACGGGAACAGATACGCAGTATTTT.

The chain employs TRBV19 and TRBJ1-1, with 9 bases matching TRBD1. J was trimmed by 0 bases and V by 5 bases; bases with no gene match: 4. This CDR3 has 15 amino acids. CDR1 and CDR2 (germline): LNHDA, SQIVND (reference sequence). The CDR3, as DNA: TGTGCCAGTAGTTCCGGGACAGGGATGAACACTGAAGCTTTCTTT. It specifies CASSSGTGMNTEAFF.

The V call is TRBV10-3, the J call TRBJ1-4; maybe TRBD1 (5 bases). This CDR3 is built from 12 residues. Germline V gene sequence: CDR1 ENHRY, CDR2 SYGVKD. Trimming took 2 bases from V and 12 from J, leaving 10 bases between them. The CDR3 protein is CAISEGARELFF. DNA of the CDR3: TGTGCCATCAGTGAGGGGGCCCGGGAACTGTTTTTT.

The chain has TRBV27 and TRBJ2-1; 8 bases align to TRBD2. Germline lookup yields CDR1 MNHEY and CDR2 SMNVEV (reference sequence). Unmatched junction bases numbered 5, after V lost 2 bases and J lost 5 bases. The CDR3 is 15 residues long. DNA for the CDR3: TGTGCCAGCAGTTTAGTACTAGCGGATCACAATGAGCAGTTCTTC. The encoded protein is CASSLVLADHNEQFF.

The chain joins TRBV27 to TRBJ1-5; D is possibly TRBD1 (5 bases). This CDR3 is built from 16 residues. V was trimmed by 8 bases and J by 0 bases, leaving 17 bases between them. CDR1 and CDR2 (germline): MNHEY, SMNVEV (reference sequence). CDR3 protein: CASGAAITPSNQPQHF. The CDR3, as DNA: TGTGCCAGCGGGGCAGCTATCACCCCTAGCAATCAGCCCCAGCATTTT.